This T cell receptor beta chain was captured by sequencing in a study of identical twins. The study, taken as a whole, reports: The degree of excess twin sharing was weaker in beta out-of-frame sequences.

TCRdb reprocessed the 5' RACE reads with MiXCR, giving one entry per CDR3 protein. The data show about 720,000 distinct CDR3 sequences, over 8.5% seen once. As for this clonotype: The antigen is not known.

Trimming cost V 5 bases and J 2 bases; bases outside gene matches: 6. The CDR3 contains 15 residues. Germline CDR1 reads MNHNS; CDR2 reads SASEGT. The same specimen was also included in a second study, on yellow fever vaccine responses in identical twins.

The rearrangement joins TRBV6-1 to TRBJ2-7; the match to TRBD2 covers 10 bases. The origin of this receptor is a woman aged 18-29 years in good health. Sequenced material: PBMCs. The CDR3 loop reads CASSRLAGITYEQYF. For the CDR3, the DNA is TGTGCCAGCAGTCGACTAGCGGGCATCACCTACGAGCAGTACTTC.